This TCR beta chain was sequenced during a study of T cell repertoires in cytomegalovirus infection. Looking at the study overall: Both recently identified HLA-C-restricted and well-studied HLA-B-restricted CMV epitopes were used in the study. Public TCR beta signature analysis indicated the presence of both CMV infection and matching HLA type. General study findings and limits: HLA-C-restricted CMV clonotypes gave the most frequent clonotype in two of eight donors. Identification of carriers of CMV plus the relevant HLA was performed using cumulative public TCR beta family frequency.

CDR1 and CDR2 from the germline V gene are LNHDA and SQIVND (reference sequence). V was cut by 3 bases and J by 9 bases, with 15 bases left in between. This CDR3 is built from 14 residues. TCRdb used MiXCR to reprocess the reads, holding one entry per CDR3 protein. The sample carries about 110,000 distinct CDR3 sequences, 29% recorded once. This clonotype was recorded only once. Its antigen is currently unknown. This receptor was identified in a human donor in good health (CMV status not recorded). Some clones in this sample may be carry-over from other donors' samples. V usage is TRBV19 and J usage is TRBJ1-3; D is possibly TRBD1 (5 bases). Sequenced here: CD8+ T cells from cultured PBMCs, sampled from culture after CMV antigen stimulation. The CDR3 DNA is TGTGCCAGTAGTATCCAACAGGCGTTCGGCACCATATATTTT. Protein: CASSIQQAFGTIYF. The entire variable domain, with the rest obtained from reference TRBV19 and TRBJ1-3, is as follows: DGGITQSPKYLFRKEGQNVTLSCEQNLNHDAMYWYRQDPGQGLRLIYYSQIVNDFQKGDIAEGYSVSREKKESFPLTVTSAQKNPTAFYLCASSIQQAFGTIYFGEGSWLTVV.